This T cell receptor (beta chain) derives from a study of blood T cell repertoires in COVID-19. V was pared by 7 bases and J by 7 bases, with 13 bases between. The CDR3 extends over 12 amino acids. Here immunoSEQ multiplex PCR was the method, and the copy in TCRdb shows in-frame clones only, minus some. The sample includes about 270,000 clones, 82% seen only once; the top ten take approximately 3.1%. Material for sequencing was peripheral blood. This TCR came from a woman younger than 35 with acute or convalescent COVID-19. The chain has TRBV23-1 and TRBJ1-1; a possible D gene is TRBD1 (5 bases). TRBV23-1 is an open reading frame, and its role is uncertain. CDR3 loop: CASKLKRGEAFF. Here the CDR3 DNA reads TGCGCCAGCAAACTAAAAAGGGGTGAAGCTTTCTTT.